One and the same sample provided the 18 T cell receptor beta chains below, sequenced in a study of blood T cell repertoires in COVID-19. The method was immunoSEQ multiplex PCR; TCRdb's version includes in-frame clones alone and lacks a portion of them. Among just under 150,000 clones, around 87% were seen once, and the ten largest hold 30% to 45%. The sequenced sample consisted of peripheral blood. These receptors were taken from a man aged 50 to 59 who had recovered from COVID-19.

CDR3 DNA sequence: TGTGCCAGCAGCCCCCTCGCCGACAGGGCGGAGACCCAGTACTTC. Protein sequence: CASSPLADRAETQYF. The chain uses TRBV3-1 (or the pseudogene TRBV3-2) and TRBJ2-5; TRBD1 matches at 7 bases. Germline trimming cut 4 bases from V and 5 bases from J; bases unmatched to any gene: 10. Germline V lookup: CDR1 LGHDT, CDR2 YNNKEL (reference sequence). The CDR3 length is 15 residues.

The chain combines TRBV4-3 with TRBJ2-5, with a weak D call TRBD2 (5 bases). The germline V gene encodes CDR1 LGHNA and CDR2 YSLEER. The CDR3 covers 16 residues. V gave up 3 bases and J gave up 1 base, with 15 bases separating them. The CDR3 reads CASSQFSAEPQETQYF. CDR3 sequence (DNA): TGCGCCAGCAGCCAGTTTTCAGCGGAGCCCCAAGAGACCCAGTACTTC.

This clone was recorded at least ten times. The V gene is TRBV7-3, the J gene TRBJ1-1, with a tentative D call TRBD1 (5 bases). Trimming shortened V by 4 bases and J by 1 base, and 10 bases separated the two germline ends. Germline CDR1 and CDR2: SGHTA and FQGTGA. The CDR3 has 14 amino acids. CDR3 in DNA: TGTGCCAGCAGCTCTAGGAGGGGGAACACTGAAGCTTTCTTT. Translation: CASSSRRGNTEAFF.

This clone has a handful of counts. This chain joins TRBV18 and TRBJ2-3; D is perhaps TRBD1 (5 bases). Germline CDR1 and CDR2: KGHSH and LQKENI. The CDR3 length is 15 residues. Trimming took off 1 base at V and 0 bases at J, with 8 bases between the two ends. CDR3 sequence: CASSPRAGSTDTQYF. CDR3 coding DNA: TGTGCCAGCTCACCACGGGCAGGGAGCACAGATACGCAGTATTTT.

The CDR3 coding sequence is TGTGCCAGTAGTATTAAGGGGTTCCTCTACAATGAGCAGTTCTTC. Protein sequence: CASSIKGFLYNEQFF. V usage is TRBV19 and J usage is TRBJ2-1; TRBD1 might be the D (5 bases). CDR3 length equals 15 residues. V was trimmed by 3 bases and J by 3 bases, leaving 12 bases between them. Germline V gene lookup returns CDR1 LNHDA and CDR2 SQIVND (reference sequence).

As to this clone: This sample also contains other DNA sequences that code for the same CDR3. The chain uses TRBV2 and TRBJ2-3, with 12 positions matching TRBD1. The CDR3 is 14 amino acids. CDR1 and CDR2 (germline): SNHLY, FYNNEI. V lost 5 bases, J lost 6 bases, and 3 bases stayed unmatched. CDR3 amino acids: CASSRDRGRDTQYF. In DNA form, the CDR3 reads TGTGCCAGCAGTCGGGACAGGGGGCGGGATACGCAGTATTTT. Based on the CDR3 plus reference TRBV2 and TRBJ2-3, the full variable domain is EPEVTQTPSHQVTQMGQEVILRCVPISNHLYFYWYRQILGQKVEFLVSFYNNEISEKSEIFDDQFSVERPDGSNFTLKIRSTKLEDSAMYFCASSRDRGRDTQYFGPGTRLTVL.

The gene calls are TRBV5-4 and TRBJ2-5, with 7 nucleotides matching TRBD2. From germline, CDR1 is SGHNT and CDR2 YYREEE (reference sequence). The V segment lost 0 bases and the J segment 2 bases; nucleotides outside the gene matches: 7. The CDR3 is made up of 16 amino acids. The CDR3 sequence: CASSLATGGKQETQYF. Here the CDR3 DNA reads TGTGCCAGCAGCTTGGCCACCGGGGGGAAACAAGAGACCCAGTACTTC. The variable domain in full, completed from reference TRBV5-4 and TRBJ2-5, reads ETGVTQSPTHLIKTRGQQVTLRCSSQSGHNTVSWYQQALGQGPQFIFQYYREEENGRGNFPPRFSGLQFPNYSSELNVNALELDDSALYLCASSLATGGKQETQYFGPGTRLLVL.

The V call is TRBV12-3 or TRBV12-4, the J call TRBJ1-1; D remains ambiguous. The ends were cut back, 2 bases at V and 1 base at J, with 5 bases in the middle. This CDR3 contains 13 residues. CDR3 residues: CASSLWANTEAFF. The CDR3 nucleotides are TGTGCCAGCAGTTTATGGGCGAACACTGAAGCTTTCTTT.

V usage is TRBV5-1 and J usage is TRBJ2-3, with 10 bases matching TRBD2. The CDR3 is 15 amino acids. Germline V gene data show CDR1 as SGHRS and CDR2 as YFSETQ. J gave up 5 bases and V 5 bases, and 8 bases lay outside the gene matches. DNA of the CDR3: TGCGCCAGCAGAAGGAGCGGGGGGGCTGGAGATACGCAGTATTTT. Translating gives CASRRSGGAGDTQYF.

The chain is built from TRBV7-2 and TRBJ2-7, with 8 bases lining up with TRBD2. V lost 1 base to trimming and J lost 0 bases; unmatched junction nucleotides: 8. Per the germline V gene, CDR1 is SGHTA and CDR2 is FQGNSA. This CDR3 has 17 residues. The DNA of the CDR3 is TGTGCCAGCAGCTTAGTTACGGGGGGGACCATCTCCTACGAGCAGTACTTC. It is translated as CASSLVTGGTISYEQYF.

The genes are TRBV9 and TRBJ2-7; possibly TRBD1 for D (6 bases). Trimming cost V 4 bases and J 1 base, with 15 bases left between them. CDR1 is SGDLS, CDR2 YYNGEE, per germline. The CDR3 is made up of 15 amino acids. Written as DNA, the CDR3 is TGTGCCAGCAGCTCATCCCAGGGGTTTTCCTACGAGCAGTACTTC. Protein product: CASSSSQGFSYEQYF.

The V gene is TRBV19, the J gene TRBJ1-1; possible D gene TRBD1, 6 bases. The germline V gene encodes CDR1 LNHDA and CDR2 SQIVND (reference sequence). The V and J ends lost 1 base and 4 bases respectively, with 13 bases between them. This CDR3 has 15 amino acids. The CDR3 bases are TGTGCCAGTAGTATAGTAGGGGGTTACGGCACTGAAGCTTTCTTT. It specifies CASSIVGGYGTEAFF.

Here the CDR3 DNA reads TGCAGCGTCCGAGTAAGACAGGGAGGTACTGAAGCTTTCTTT. Translation: CSVRVRQGGTEAFF. This sequence joins TRBV29-1 and TRBJ1-1; 7 bases agree with TRBD1. Germline CDR1 SQVTM, CDR2 ANQGSEA. The junction had 12 bases not matched to a gene; V was cut back by 6 bases and J by 5 bases. The CDR3 has 14 amino acids. Full variable domain (rest looked up from reference TRBV29-1 and TRBJ1-1): SAVISQKPSRDICQRGTSLTIQCQVDSQVTMMFWYRQQPGQSLTLIATANQGSEATYESGFVIDKFPISRPNLTFSTLTVSNMSPEDSSIYLCSVRVRQGGTEAFFGQGTRLTVV.

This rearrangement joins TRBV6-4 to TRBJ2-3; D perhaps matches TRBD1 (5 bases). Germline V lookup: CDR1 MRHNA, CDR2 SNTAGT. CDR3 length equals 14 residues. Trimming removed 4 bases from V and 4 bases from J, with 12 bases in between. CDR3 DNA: TGTGCCAGCAGTGTGACAGCTTCGGCAGATACGCAGTATTTT. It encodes CASSVTASADTQYF.

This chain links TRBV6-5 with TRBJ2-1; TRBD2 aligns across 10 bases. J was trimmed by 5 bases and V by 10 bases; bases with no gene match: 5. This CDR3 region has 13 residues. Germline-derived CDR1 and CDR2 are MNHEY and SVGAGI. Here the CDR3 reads CAIRLAGNNEQFF. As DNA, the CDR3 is TGTGCCATCCGACTAGCGGGTAACAATGAGCAGTTCTTC.

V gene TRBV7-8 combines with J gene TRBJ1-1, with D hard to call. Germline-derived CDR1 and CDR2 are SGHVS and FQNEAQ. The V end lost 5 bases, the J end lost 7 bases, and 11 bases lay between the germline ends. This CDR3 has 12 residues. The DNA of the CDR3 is TGTGCCAGCAGCCCTTTTGGGCGTGAAGCTTTCTTT. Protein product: CASSPFGREAFF.

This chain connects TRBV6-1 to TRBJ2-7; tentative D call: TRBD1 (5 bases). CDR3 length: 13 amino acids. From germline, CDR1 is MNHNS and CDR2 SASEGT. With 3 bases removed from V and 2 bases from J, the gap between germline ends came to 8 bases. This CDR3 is CASSDRVPYEQYF. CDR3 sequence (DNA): TGTGCCAGCAGTGACAGGGTACCCTACGAGCAGTACTTC.

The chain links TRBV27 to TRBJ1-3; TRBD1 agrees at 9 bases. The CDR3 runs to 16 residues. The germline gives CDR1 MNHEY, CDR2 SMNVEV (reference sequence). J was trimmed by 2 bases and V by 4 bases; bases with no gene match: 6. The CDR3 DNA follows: TGTGCCAGCAGTTCATTACAGGGGGCGGCTGGAAACACCATATATTTT. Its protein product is CASSSLQGAAGNTIYF.